This is a list of T cell receptor beta chains from one sample in a study of blood T cells in healthy people across ages. TCRdb called the 5' RACE reads again in MiXCR, with one record for every CDR3 protein. The sample has under 850,000 distinct CDR3 sequences; 30% to 45% are singletons. Sequenced: blood. Source of these receptors: a man younger than 30 in good health. Each CDR3 is given without its conserved first and last residue.

TRBV4-1	ASSLQERGDTEAF
TRBV4-1	ASSQVAGGPNEQF
TRBV25-1	ASSDRTGVWEQY
TRBV7-9	AGSHPTEGVGTDTQY
TRBV20-1	SASSPQRGAVGEQY
TRBV14	ASRPTGTSSTMSSYNEQY
TRBV27	ASSLPGLEKYNEQF
TRBV6-5	ASTALRGSEQY
TRBV5-1	ASSPRQGLGKNIQY
TRBV12-3/TRBV12-4	ASSFEGRGNQPQH
TRBV7-2	ASSGTVEGDQH
TRBV28	ASSQHGDRSGYT
TRBV12-3/TRBV12-4	ASSLRQINEKLF
TRBV7-9	ASSSPRTDTYSNQPRH
TRBV20-1	SARSGENTGELF
TRBV24-1	ATSLYGDTQY
TRBV4-1	ASSQVGVGNTIY
TRBV2	ASSAPRTSGAPGYNEQF
TRBV25-1	ASSEQGAAKNIQY
TRBV7-2	ASSLVVAAGYT
TRBV20-1	SARVPVEETQY
TRBV4-3	ASSQDPPGPNIQY
TRBV7-9	ASSLATRAKNIRY
TRBV20-1	SAGRGGKPQH
TRBV28	ASSWGITEAF
TRBV20-1	SALAGGEQF
TRBV6-2/TRBV6-3	ASSSGTTADTQY
TRBV4-1	ASSQDGGPINQPQH